This is a list of T cell receptor beta chains from one sample in a study of regulatory T cells in long-lasting Graves disease. MiXCR was run by TCRdb on the multiplex PCR reads, yielding one entry per CDR3 protein. The sample records about 620,000 distinct CDR3 sequences, roughly 15% being singletons. The data were also submitted as part of a second study, on T cells in Graves' hyperthyroidism and ophthalmopathy.

The sample here was peripheral blood mononuclear cells (PBMCs), taken at new diagnosis, from a patient treated with antithyroid drugs. These receptors all come from a woman aged 25 to 39 with Graves disease. The CDR3 runs from the conserved cysteine through the conserved F or W. Each record gives: V gene, J gene, D gene, clone size, CDR3 protein, CDR3 DNA. D genes are given only for firm matches. Not every row has a clone size; where given, it reads once, few, many or a size class.

>TRBV9|TRBJ1-1|.|many
CASTGLGTEAFF
TGTGCCAGCACCGGGCTCGGCACTGAAGCTTTCTTT
>TRBV10-3|TRBJ2-7|.|many
CAISESGTTYEQYF
TGTGCCATCAGTGAGTCTGGGACCACCTACGAGCAGTACTTC
>TRBV28|TRBJ2-1|TRBD2|.
CASRIDGRVRVEQFF
TGTGCCAGCAGAATCGACGGGAGGGTAAGGGTTGAGCAGTTCTTC
>TRBV12-3/TRBV12-4|TRBJ1-6|.|few
CASRKDSSYNSPLHF
TGTGCCAGCAGGAAAGACAGCTCCTATAATTCACCCCTCCACTTT
>TRBV18|TRBJ1-2|.|.
CASSPLPLDGYTF
TGTGCCAGCTCACCGTTGCCTTTAGATGGCTACACCTTC
>TRBV7-2|TRBJ2-1|.|many
CASSSREDEQFF
TGTGCCAGCAGCTCCAGGGAGGATGAGCAGTTCTTC
>TRBV28|TRBJ1-4|.|many
CASSHPLNEKLFF
TGTGCCAGCAGTCACCCCCTGAATGAAAAACTGTTTTTT
>TRBV19|TRBJ1-4|TRBD1|.
CASSIPQGANEKLFF
TGTGCCAGTAGTATACCACAGGGGGCGAATGAAAAACTGTTTTTT
>TRBV6-5|TRBJ1-1|TRBD1|many
CASSYGTGGWEAFF
TGTGCCAGCAGTTATGGGACAGGGGGCTGGGAAGCTTTCTTT
>TRBV6-1|TRBJ2-1|.|.
CAGGGHNEQFF
TGTGCCGGCGGGGGCCACAATGAGCAGTTCTTC
>TRBV7-3|TRBJ2-3|TRBD2|many
CASSFSTSVGTDTQYF
TGTGCCAGCAGCTTTTCGACTAGCGTCGGCACAGATACGCAGTATTTT
>TRBV28|TRBJ2-4|.|many
CASSMLQEDLAKNIQYF
TGTGCCAGCAGTATGCTACAGGAAGATTTAGCCAAAAACATTCAGTACTTC
>TRBV7-2|TRBJ1-1|.|.
CASSAHRANTEAFF
TGTGCCAGCAGCGCCCACAGGGCCAACACTGAAGCTTTCTTT
>TRBV2|TRBJ1-2|TRBD1|many
CASHRTGQGYGYTF
TGTGCCAGCCACCGGACGGGACAGGGGTATGGCTACACCTTC
>TRBV2|TRBJ2-3|TRBD1|many
CASRQGADTQYF
TGTGCCAGCAGACAGGGGGCAGATACGCAGTATTTT
>TRBV10-2|TRBJ1-1|.|many
CASSAGDTEAFF
TGCGCCAGCAGTGCCGGGGACACTGAAGCTTTCTTT
>TRBV11-2|TRBJ2-7|TRBD2|many
CASGTTSGTPGEQYF
TGTGCCAGCGGAACGACTAGCGGGACGCCCGGCGAGCAGTACTTC
>TRBV28|TRBJ2-6|.|many
CASSGSGFWPGANVLTF
TGTGCCAGCAGTGGGTCAGGGTTCTGGCCTGGGGCCAACGTCCTGACTTTC
>TRBV20-1|TRBJ1-5|.|many
CSVGRGDQPQHF
TGCAGTGTCGGGCGGGGAGATCAGCCCCAGCATTTT
>TRBV7-2|TRBJ1-3|.|.
CASSLTVGGNTIYF
TGTGCCAGCAGCCTTACCGTGGGGGGAAACACCATATATTTT
>TRBV11-3|TRBJ1-5|TRBD1|few
CASSLGDRGGVRPQHF
TGTGCCAGCAGCTTAGGGGACAGGGGAGGAGTTCGACCCCAGCATTTT
>TRBV29-1|TRBJ2-7|TRBD2|.
CSVEEVLAGSYEQYF
TGCAGCGTTGAAGAAGTCCTAGCGGGGTCCTACGAGCAGTACTTC
>TRBV27|TRBJ2-3|TRBD2|many
CASSYPGRAQYF
TGTGCCAGCAGTTACCCAGGGAGGGCGCAGTATTTT
>TRBV27|TRBJ2-7|TRBD2|many
CASSLGLAGPYEQYF
TGTGCCAGCAGCCTGGGACTAGCGGGACCCTACGAGCAGTACTTC
>TRBV28|TRBJ2-7|.|many
CASQPAATGTYEQYF
TGTGCCAGTCAGCCCGCGGCGACCGGAACCTACGAGCAGTACTTC
>TRBV20-1|TRBJ2-7|TRBD1|many
CSARDRIVDRAYEQYF
TGCAGTGCTAGAGATCGGATTGTAGACAGGGCCTACGAGCAGTACTTC
>TRBV12-3/TRBV12-4|TRBJ1-1|.|few
CATDLGSLNTEAFF
TGTGCCACCGACTTGGGGAGCCTTAACACTGAAGCTTTCTTT
>TRBV28|TRBJ2-2|TRBD2|many
CASSFFGGRAVGTGELFF
TGTGCCAGCAGTTTTTTCGGCGGGAGGGCCGTCGGCACCGGGGAGCTGTTTTTT
>TRBV7-6|TRBJ2-3|TRBD2|.
CASRKGASGRVTDTQYF
TGTGCCAGCAGAAAGGGGGCTAGCGGGAGAGTCACAGATACGCAGTATTTT